Shown below are 14 T cell receptor beta chains from a single sample sequenced in a study of CD8 T cells in ankylosing spondylitis. In TCRdb, the 5' RACE reads were re-called with MiXCR into one record per CDR3 protein. Among more than 20,000 distinct CDR3 sequences listed, 13% were seen once. The sample taken for sequencing was blood. All receptors come from a male donor with ankylosing spondylitis or in good health (not recorded which).

This clonotype has at least ten counts. The chain employs TRBV12-3 or TRBV12-4 and TRBJ1-3; weak D call: TRBD1 (5 bases). This CDR3 is built from 15 residues. Trimming cost V 0 bases and J 4 bases, with 10 bases left between them. The CDR3 spells CASSLASTAGNTIYF. The CDR3 DNA follows: TGTGCCAGCAGTTTAGCTTCGACAGCGGGAAACACCATATATTTT.

This chain links TRBV15 with TRBJ2-2; the D is unclear. V lost 3 bases and J 1 base, leaving 18 bases between the germline ends. Germline CDR1 reads LNHNV; CDR2 reads YYDKDF (reference sequence). The length of the CDR3 is 18 residues. CDR3 sequence reads: CATSSPPGHPKNTGELFF. In nucleotides, the CDR3 is TGTGCCACCAGCAGTCCGCCTGGGCATCCCAAGAACACCGGGGAGCTGTTTTTT.

This clonotype was detected only a few times. The V and J genes are TRBV5-1 and TRBJ2-2; D gene ambiguous. Germline CDR1 reads SGHRS; CDR2 reads YFSETQ. This CDR3 is 14 amino acids long. V was cut by 3 bases and J by 7 bases, with 13 bases left in between. CDR3: CASSSVPGLGELFF. As DNA, the CDR3 is TGCGCCAGCAGCTCGGTGCCCGGTCTCGGGGAGCTGTTTTTT.

This clonotype was recorded many times. V usage is TRBV20-1 and J usage is TRBJ1-1; D is uncertain. The germline gives CDR1 DFQATT, CDR2 SNEGSKA (reference sequence). This CDR3 contains 12 residues. V shed 0 bases and J shed 6 bases, with 8 bases lying between them. The CDR3 nucleotides are TGCAGTGCTAGAGAGGGGTTCTCTGAAGCTTTCTTT. Amino acid sequence: CSAREGFSEAFF.

This chain connects TRBV6-1 to TRBJ2-7; 16 positions agree with TRBD2. The germline V gene encodes CDR1 MNHNS and CDR2 SASEGT. The V and J ends lost 1 base and 6 bases, in that order; junction bases with no gene match: 15. The CDR3 extends over 20 amino acids. CDR3 in DNA: TGTGCCAGCAGTGAAGAGTCTCCGTCGGGACTAGCGGGAGGGCCGGTCGAGCAGTACTTC. This gives the protein CASSEESPSGLAGGPVEQYF.

The chain recombines TRBV10-3 with TRBJ1-4, with no clear D. Germline-derived CDR1 and CDR2 are ENHRY and SYGVKD. Trimming took off 3 bases at V and 4 bases at J, with 9 bases between the two ends. This CDR3 region has 14 residues. CDR3 residues: CAISDTGFNEKLFF. As DNA, the CDR3 is TGTGCCATCAGTGATACGGGGTTTAATGAAAAACTGTTTTTT.

The gene calls are TRBV11-2 and TRBJ2-1; D gene unclear. V lost 5 bases and J lost 4, with 6 bases in between. The germline gives CDR1 SGHAT, CDR2 FQNNGV. The CDR3 runs 12 residues. CDR3 nucleotides: TGTGCCAGCAGCCGCAATTACAATGAGCAGTTCTTC. Encoded protein: CASSRNYNEQFF.

This clonotype was observed many times. The rearrangement links TRBV7-2 to TRBJ2-5; TRBD2 might be the D (5 bases). The CDR3 runs to 12 residues. Germline loops: CDR1 SGHTA, CDR2 FQGNSA. Trimming shortened V by 4 bases and J by 5 bases, and 8 bases separated the two germline ends. The CDR3 is CASSSSGETQYF. As DNA, the CDR3 is TGTGCCAGCAGCTCCTCGGGGGAGACCCAGTACTTC.

The table lists this clonotype with a few counts. The chain recombines TRBV6-5 with TRBJ2-2; D ambiguous. The V gene lost 2 bases and the J gene lost 4 bases, with 11 bases spanning the gap. This CDR3 spans 15 amino acids. Germline V gene data show CDR1 as MNHEY and CDR2 as SVGAGI. The CDR3 DNA reads TGTGCCAGCAGTTACGATCGATTGGCCACCGGGGAGCTGTTTTTT. As protein: CASSYDRLATGELFF.

The V and J genes are TRBV12-3 or TRBV12-4 and TRBJ1-1; D is undetermined. CDR3 size: 14 residues. V gave up 4 bases and J gave up 0 bases, with 9 bases separating them. Here the CDR3 reads CASSSMGMNTEAFF. For the CDR3, the DNA is TGTGCCAGCAGTTCTATGGGCATGAACACTGAAGCTTTCTTT.

This clonotype was observed at least ten times. CDR3 sequence: CASSPMASGSYEQYF. The DNA of the CDR3 is TGTGCCAGCAGCCCCATGGCTAGCGGATCCTACGAGCAGTACTTC. This chain links TRBV5-5 with TRBJ2-7; 7 bases are a match to TRBD2. V lost 4 bases to trimming and J lost 1 base; unmatched junction nucleotides: 8. The germline gives CDR1 SGHKS, CDR2 YYEKEE (reference sequence). The CDR3 is 15 amino acids.

This clonotype has only a few counts. CDR3 bases: TGTGCCAGCAGCCAAGATCTTAGGTCCCCCCTCCACTTT. Its protein product is CASSQDLRSPLHF. This sequence joins TRBV14 and TRBJ1-6; D unresolved. V lost 0 bases, J lost 13 bases, and 10 bases lay in between. This CDR3 contains 13 residues. Germline CDR1 reads SGHDN; CDR2 reads FVKESK.

The rearrangement uses TRBV25-1 and TRBJ2-3; tentative D call: TRBD2 (5 bases). Per the germline V gene, CDR1 is MGHDK and CDR2 is SYGVNS. V gave up 4 bases and J gave up 3 bases, with 17 bases separating them. The CDR3 extends over 16 amino acids. In nucleotides, the CDR3 is TGTGCCAGCAGTGCGGATACCGGGAAGAGAACAGATACGCAGTATTTT. Translated: CASSADTGKRTDTQYF.

This clonotype was detected ten times or more. The gene calls are TRBV28 and TRBJ1-1; D unresolved. V lost 5 bases, J lost 1 base, and 11 bases lay in between. The germline gives CDR1 MDHEN, CDR2 SYDVKM. CDR3 length: 14 residues. Here the CDR3 reads CASSEQAGNTEAFF. As DNA, the CDR3 is TGTGCCAGCAGTGAGCAGGCTGGGAACACTGAAGCTTTCTTT. Complete variable domain (other parts from reference TRBV28 and TRBJ1-1): DVKVTQSSRYLVKRTGEKVFLECVQDMDHENMFWYRQDPGLGLRLIYFSYDVKMKEKGDIPEGYSVSREKKERFSLILESASTNQTSMYLCASSEQAGNTEAFFGQGTRLTVV.